Each of the 21 T cell receptor beta chains below was sequenced from the same sample in a study of response to subunit inactivated influenza vaccine. From the RT-PCR reads, TCRdb called clonotypes with MiXCR, one entry per CDR3 protein. The sample carries about 190,000 distinct CDR3 sequences, 14% recorded once. Sequencing used CD8+ T cells sorted from PBMCs, obtained more than 4 days after vaccination. All receptors come from a man in his fifties or sixties who received an inactivated influenza vaccine.

This clonotype was detected a few times. V and J are TRBV6-2 or TRBV6-3 and TRBJ2-1; tentatively, D is TRBD2 (5 bases). Between the trimmed V and J ends, which lost 5 bases and 7 bases, there was a span of 15 bases. The CDR3 sequence is 14 residues long. Germline values: CDR1 MNHEY, CDR2 SVGEGT. The CDR3: CASSRLSKPNEQFF. The CDR3 nucleotides are TGTGCCAGCAGTCGACTATCTAAACCTAATGAGCAGTTCTTC.

The table lists this clonotype with many counts. This chain connects TRBV4-3 to TRBJ2-2, with D possibly called TRBD1 or TRBD2 (5 bases each). The CDR3 spans 15 residues. Germline CDR1 reads LGHNA; CDR2 reads YSLEER. V lost 0 bases to trimming and J lost 4 bases, with 9 bases between them. This CDR3 reads CASSQDGGSTGELFF. CDR3 coding DNA: TGCGCCAGCAGCCAAGATGGGGGTTCCACCGGGGAGCTGTTTTTT.

This clonotype was seen a handful of times. The chain employs TRBV15 and TRBJ2-7, with 9 bases aligning to TRBD1. The germline V gene has CDR1 LNHNV and CDR2 YYDKDF (reference sequence). This CDR3 comprises 17 residues. Trimming removed 6 bases from V and 0 bases from J; junction bases left unmatched: 12. The CDR3 DNA reads TGTGCCACCAGACCTGAGGGCGGGGACAGGGCCTCCTACGAGCAGTACTTC. It specifies CATRPEGGDRASYEQYF.

This clonotype was observed at least ten times. V usage is TRBV5-1 and J usage is TRBJ2-7, with D perhaps TRBD1 or TRBD2 (5 bases each). Germline loops: CDR1 SGHRS, CDR2 YFSETQ. The V and J ends lost 0 bases and 4 bases respectively, with 11 bases between them. CDR3 length: 14 residues. CDR3 amino acids: CASSLGGELYEQYF. CDR3 nucleotides: TGCGCCAGCAGCTTGGGAGGGGAACTATACGAGCAGTACTTC.

J is TRBJ1-2 and V is TRBV7-9; D is unresolved. Trimming cost V 1 base and J 10 bases, with 10 bases left between them. Germline V lookup: CDR1 SEHNR, CDR2 FQNEAQ (reference sequence). CDR3 size: 12 residues. The CDR3: CASSLGQQLYTF. CDR3 bases: TGTGCCAGCAGCTTAGGGCAGCAACTCTACACCTTC.

In DNA, the CDR3 is TGTGCCAGCAGCTTAGCAGACAGGGCCCAAGAGACCCAGTACTTC. This gives the protein CASSLADRAQETQYF. The chain combines TRBV7-9 with TRBJ2-5; 7 bases fit TRBD1. With V trimmed by 0 bases and J by 1 base, 2 bases remained unmatched. This CDR3 contains 15 residues. Germline V gives CDR1 SEHNR, CDR2 FQNEAQ (reference sequence).

The rearrangement uses TRBV28 and TRBJ2-2, with D unresolved. Trimming pared 1 base from V and 1 base from J, leaving 4 bases between. The CDR3 has 14 residues. In germline, CDR1 is MDHEN, CDR2 SYDVKM. As DNA, the CDR3 is TGTGCCAGCAGTTTATATGAGAACACCGGGGAGCTGTTTTTT. As protein: CASSLYENTGELFF.

This clonotype was picked up a small number of times. The chain recombines TRBV11-1 with TRBJ2-1; 15 nucleotides match TRBD2. V dropped 4 bases and J dropped 4; count of bases not matched to a gene: 11. CDR3 size: 19 residues. CDR1 SGHAT and CDR2 FQDESV come from the germline V gene (reference sequence). The CDR3 is CASSSTGTSGRRGYNEQFF. In DNA, the CDR3 is TGTGCCAGCAGCTCAACCGGGACTAGCGGGAGGAGGGGGTACAATGAGCAGTTCTTC. Full variable domain (missing parts from reference TRBV11-1 and TRBJ2-1): EAEVAQSPRYKITEKSQAVAFWCDPISGHATLYWYRQILGQGPELLVQFQDESVVDDSQLPKDRFSAERLKGVDSTLKIQPAELGDSAMYLCASSSTGTSGRRGYNEQFFGPGTRLTVL.

The chain joins TRBV20-1 to TRBJ2-3, with 11 bases lining up with TRBD2. Germline assignment: CDR1 DFQATT and CDR2 SNEGSKA (reference sequence). The CDR3 is 16 residues long. CDR3: CSGAASGGTSTDTQYF. In DNA form, the CDR3 reads TGCAGCGGGGCGGCTAGCGGGGGGACAAGCACAGATACGCAGTATTTT.

This sequence joins TRBV28 and TRBJ1-3; tentatively, D is TRBD1 (5 bases). V shed 8 bases and J shed 0 bases, with 20 bases lying between them. CDR1 MDHEN and CDR2 SYDVKM come from the germline V gene. This CDR3 region has 17 residues. The DNA for the CDR3 is TGTGCCAGCGGAGATACGGGACTCACAAGCTCTGGAAACACCATATATTTT. Protein sequence: CASGDTGLTSSGNTIYF.

V usage is TRBV27 and J usage is TRBJ1-1; D unclear. This CDR3 contains 14 residues. CDR1 and CDR2 (germline): MNHEY, SMNVEV (reference sequence). V was pared by 2 bases and J by 6 bases, with 13 bases between. The CDR3 nucleotides are TGTGCCAGCAGTTTAGCGGCCGGAGACCCTGAAGCTTTCTTT. Protein: CASSLAAGDPEAFF.

The chain uses TRBV28 and TRBJ1-4; the D gene is possibly TRBD1 (5 bases). The CDR3 has 14 residues. V was pared by 6 bases and J by 7 bases, with 15 bases between. Germline assignment: CDR1 MDHEN and CDR2 SYDVKM. In DNA, the CDR3 is TGTGCCAGCAGCCGGTGGGGCAGCGGTGAAAAACTGTTTTTT. Its translation is CASSRWGSGEKLFF.

This clonotype was seen at least ten times. This rearrangement joins TRBV12-3 or TRBV12-4 to TRBJ1-6; no clear D gene. The ends were cut back, 1 base at V and 9 bases at J, with 7 bases in the middle. The CDR3 is 13 residues long. CDR3 in DNA: TGTGCCAGCAGTTTAGGGCCTGTTTCACCCCTCCACTTT. Translating gives CASSLGPVSPLHF.

This clonotype was found many times. This rearrangement joins TRBV30 to TRBJ2-1; 9 nucleotides match TRBD2. V lost 4 bases to trimming and J lost 12 bases; unmatched junction nucleotides: 4. This CDR3 is 11 amino acids long. Per the germline V gene, CDR1 is GTSNPN and CDR2 is SVGIG (reference sequence). The CDR3 protein is CAWNSGRWQFF. CDR3 DNA sequence: TGTGCCTGGAATAGCGGGAGATGGCAGTTCTTC.

The table lists this clonotype with a few counts. The chain is built from TRBV29-1 and TRBJ2-3; D is undetermined. With 0 bases removed from V and 6 bases from J, the gap between germline ends came to 7 bases. The germline V gene encodes CDR1 SQVTM and CDR2 ANQGSEA. The CDR3 runs to 12 residues. CDR3 nucleotide sequence: TGCAGCGTTGAAGAGTCGTGGGATACGCAGTATTTT. The encoded protein is CSVEESWDTQYF.

The chain combines TRBV4-1 with TRBJ2-2; 8 nucleotides agree with TRBD1. This CDR3 has 15 residues. V shed 4 bases and J 5 bases; nucleotides not matched to a gene: 6. CDR1 is MGHRA, CDR2 YSYEKL, per germline. The CDR3 region is CASSPYNRGTGELFF. The CDR3 DNA sequence: TGCGCCAGCAGCCCTTATAACAGGGGGACCGGGGAGCTGTTTTTT.

This clonotype was detected only a few times. The chain's CDR3 is CSVRTSAYNEQFF. The CDR3 DNA reads TGCAGCGTGAGGACTAGCGCGTACAATGAGCAGTTCTTC. This chain uses TRBV29-1 with TRBJ2-1; 9 nucleotides align to TRBD2. V gave up 6 bases and J gave up 4 bases; unmatched junction bases: 4. The CDR3 runs 13 residues. Germline CDR1 is SQVTM and CDR2 is ANQGSEA.

This chain links TRBV3-1 with TRBJ2-4; no clear D. The CDR3 has 15 residues. V was cut by 4 bases and J by 8 bases, with 18 bases left in between. CDR1 is LGHDT and CDR2 is YNNKEL in the germline V gene (reference sequence). DNA of the CDR3: TGTGCCAGCAGCCTCCTCTTCGGAGTTGAAGACATTCAGTACTTC. It translates to CASSLLFGVEDIQYF.

This clonotype was seen more than once but under ten times. The chain joins TRBV2 to TRBJ2-5; 10 nucleotides line up with TRBD2. CDR3 size: 16 residues. Germline V CDR1 and CDR2: SNHLY, FYNNEI. The J segment lost 5 bases and the V segment lost 5 bases, leaving 11 bases of the junction unmatched. CDR3 DNA: TGTGCCAGCAGTCCGGGACTAGCGTCAAACAAGGAGACCCAGTACTTC. Amino acids: CASSPGLASNKETQYF.

The J gene is TRBJ2-7, the V gene TRBV28, with D hard to call. Germline assignment: CDR1 MDHEN and CDR2 SYDVKM. There are 12 residues in the CDR3. Trimming shortened V by 4 bases and J by 3 bases, and 7 bases separated the two germline ends. CDR3 bases: TGTGCCAGCAGTTCTTTTGGCTACGAGCAGTACTTC. This translates into CASSSFGYEQYF.

The rearrangement uses TRBV4-1 and TRBJ2-1; 10 nucleotides match TRBD2. The CDR3 covers 17 residues. V lost 0 bases and J lost 2; bases outside the gene matches: 4. Per germline, CDR1 MGHRA and CDR2 YSYEKL. As DNA, the CDR3 is TGCGCCAGCAGCCAAGACCAGCGGGGGGGCGCCTACAATGAGCAGTTCTTC. Amino acids: CASSQDQRGGAYNEQFF.